One sample yielded the 21 T cell receptor beta chains listed below, sequenced in a study of Tregs in tolerant kidney transplant recipients. Some clones are missing from TCRdb's copy, which holds only in-frame ones; the method was immunoSEQ multiplex PCR. The table lists 15,000 to 20,000 clones, 50% to 70% of them singletons. No antigen is known for these receptors. Sequences were obtained from Tregs from blood cultured with allogeneic cells. The receptors were sampled from a human donor in good health.

This chain joins TRBV23-1 and TRBJ2-3; tentative D call: TRBD2 (7 bases). TRBV23-1 is assigned to the ORF class and has an uncertain function. V gave up 3 bases and J gave up 0 bases, with 16 bases separating them. There are 17 residues in the CDR3. The CDR3 here is CASSHIEGGDSTDTQYF. The CDR3 bases are TGCGCCAGCAGTCATATCGAAGGGGGGGATAGCACAGATACGCAGTATTTT.

This sequence joins TRBV9 and TRBJ2-5, with D uncertain. This CDR3 contains 10 residues. Germline V gene sequence: CDR1 SGDLS, CDR2 YYNGEE. V dropped 5 bases and J dropped 6 bases, with 5 bases sitting between them. The CDR3 region has the DNA TGTGCCAGCAGAGAGAAGACCCAGTACTTC. Residues: CASREKTQYF.

The chain couples TRBV6-6 to TRBJ2-7; TRBD1 is a possible D gene (5 bases). CDR3 length: 14 residues. Germline CDR1 is MNHNY and CDR2 is SVGAGI (reference sequence). Trimming took off 6 bases at V and 7 bases at J, with 19 bases between the two ends. CDR3 in DNA: TGTGCCAGCAGCCAACTTGTAGGGGCTAGGGAGCAGTACTTC. Protein product: CASSQLVGAREQYF.

This chain uses TRBV30 with TRBJ2-1; TRBD2 is a possible D gene (5 bases). The V end was cut by 6 bases, the J end by 5 bases, with 17 bases between. Germline V gene sequence: CDR1 GTSNPN, CDR2 SVGIG (reference sequence). CDR3 length: 14 amino acids. Written as DNA, the CDR3 is TGTGCCTGCCCACCAGAGGGCAGCGACAATGAGCAGTTCTTC. Translation: CACPPEGSDNEQFF.

The gene calls are TRBV9 and TRBJ1-1; D perhaps matches TRBD1 (6 bases). Trimming removed 2 bases from V and 1 base from J, with 6 bases in between. From germline, CDR1 is SGDLS and CDR2 YYNGEE. The CDR3 sequence is 13 residues long. This CDR3 reads CASSVGANTEAFF. As DNA, the CDR3 is TGTGCCAGCAGCGTGGGGGCGAACACTGAAGCTTTCTTT.

The rearrangement uses TRBV5-4 and TRBJ1-2; possible D gene TRBD1, 6 bases. The CDR3 spans 14 residues. Trimming took 1 base from V and 8 from J, leaving 15 bases between them. Germline CDR1 reads SGHNT; CDR2 reads YYREEE (reference sequence). CDR3 bases: TGTGCCAGCAGCTTGATCTCAGGGGTCGCGGGCTACACCTTC. Residues: CASSLISGVAGYTF.

The table lists this clone with a few counts. This rearrangement joins TRBV6-5 to TRBJ1-6; 9 nucleotides line up with TRBD1. CDR3 length: 14 residues. The trim removed 6 bases at V and 9 bases at J, leaving 6 bases unmatched. Germline V gives CDR1 MNHEY, CDR2 SVGAGI. This CDR3 is CASRITGGISPLHF. CDR3 nucleotide sequence: TGTGCCAGCAGAATAACAGGGGGCATTTCACCCCTCCACTTT.

This clone occurred a few times. This chain connects TRBV18 to TRBJ2-7; 8 nucleotides match TRBD1. V gave up 0 bases and J gave up 0 bases; unmatched junction bases: 4. This CDR3 has 16 residues. Germline CDR1 KGHSH, CDR2 LQKENI. The CDR3 loop is CASSPPWTGSSYEQYF. The CDR3 nucleotides are TGTGCCAGCTCACCACCATGGACAGGGAGCTCCTACGAGCAGTACTTC.

The chain links TRBV7-9 to TRBJ1-1; TRBD1 matches 7 bases. This CDR3 is 16 amino acids long. The V gene end was trimmed by 6 bases and the J gene end by 3 bases; junction bases not matched to a gene: 13. Germline assignment: CDR1 SEHNR and CDR2 FQNEAQ (reference sequence). CDR3 nucleotide sequence: TGTGCCAGCAGTCCGAGACAGGGCGGGAGGGACACTGAAGCTTTCTTT. Protein sequence: CASSPRQGGRDTEAFF.

The V call is TRBV7-2, the J call TRBJ1-5, with 8 nucleotides matching TRBD1. The V gene end was trimmed by 3 bases and the J gene end by 5 bases; junction bases not matched to a gene: 3. The CDR3 spans 14 residues. In germline, CDR1 is SGHTA, CDR2 FQGNSA. The CDR3 sequence: CASSFTRGHQPQHF. In DNA form, the CDR3 reads TGTGCCAGCAGCTTCACCAGGGGGCATCAGCCCCAGCATTTT.

The CDR3 sequence: CASSYSGSNQPQHF. As DNA, the CDR3 is TGTGCCAGCAGTTACTCCGGGAGCAATCAGCCCCAGCATTTT. The chain has TRBV6-6 and TRBJ1-5; no clear D gene. The CDR3 extends over 14 amino acids. Looked up from germline, CDR1 is MNHNY and CDR2 is SVGAGI (reference sequence). Trimming left V 0 bases short and J 1 base short, with 4 bases between.

There are a few counts of this clone. V and J are TRBV18 and TRBJ1-1, with D tentatively TRBD1 (6 bases). The CDR3 extends over 15 amino acids. Germline loops: CDR1 KGHSH, CDR2 LQKENI. Between the trimmed V and J ends, which lost 2 bases and 0 bases, there was a span of 10 bases. The CDR3 DNA reads TGTGCCAGCTCACCAGGACAGACCATGAACACTGAAGCTTTCTTT. Protein product: CASSPGQTMNTEAFF.

The V gene is TRBV15, the J gene TRBJ2-3, with no clear D. The CDR3 covers 14 residues. Looked up from germline, CDR1 is LNHNV and CDR2 is YYDKDF (reference sequence). The V and J ends lost 1 base and 3 bases respectively, with 8 bases between them. CDR3 sequence: CATSRGMGTDTQYF. CDR3 bases: TGTGCCACCAGCAGAGGCATGGGTACAGATACGCAGTATTTT.

This clone has a single count. The rearrangement uses TRBV18 and TRBJ1-1; D call uncertain. The CDR3 length is 12 residues. Trimming shortened V by 5 bases and J by 6 bases, and 10 bases separated the two germline ends. Germline assignment: CDR1 KGHSH and CDR2 LQKENI. The DNA for the CDR3 is TGTGCCAGCTCATCGGAGGTAGCTGAAGCTTTCTTT. It codes for CASSSEVAEAFF.

This clone has more than one count but fewer than ten. The chain uses TRBV30 and TRBJ2-3; D may correspond to TRBD1 or TRBD2 (5 bases each). Germline V CDR1 and CDR2: GTSNPN, SVGIG (reference sequence). The CDR3 sequence is 15 residues long. V dropped 3 bases and J dropped 2 bases, with 15 bases sitting between them. The CDR3 nucleotides read TGTGCCTGGAGGGGGTGGGGGTTAGTCACAGATACGCAGTATTTT. Translated: CAWRGWGLVTDTQYF.

This chain uses TRBV5-1 with TRBJ2-5; the D gene is possibly TRBD1 (6 bases). The CDR3 sequence is 16 residues long. V was pared by 0 bases and J by 5 bases, with 17 bases between. CDR1 is SGHRS and CDR2 is YFSETQ in the germline V gene. As DNA, the CDR3 is TGCGCCAGCAGCTTGGCCTTACGGGCAGGGGACGAGACCCAGTACTTC. Its protein is CASSLALRAGDETQYF.

By share, this clone counts as medium-sized. This chain joins TRBV15 and TRBJ1-5; maybe TRBD1 (5 bases). The CDR3 loop spans 17 amino acids. Germline lookup yields CDR1 LNHNV and CDR2 YYDKDF (reference sequence). V was cut by 1 base and J by 7 bases, with 20 bases left in between. This CDR3 is CATSRVVVNRAGQPQHF. The CDR3, as DNA: TGTGCCACCAGCAGAGTCGTGGTCAACCGTGCAGGGCAGCCCCAGCATTTT. Full variable domain (outside the CDR3, taken from reference TRBV15 and TRBJ1-5): DAMVIQNPRYQVTQFGKPVTLSCSQTLNHNVMYWYQQKSSQAPKLLFHYYDKDFNNEADTPDNFQSRRPNTSFCFLDIRSPGLGDTAMYLCATSRVVVNRAGQPQHFGDGTRLSIL.

This rearrangement joins TRBV6-8 to TRBJ1-1; no definite D call. The V gene's germline CDR1 is MNHGY and CDR2 SAAAGT. The CDR3 covers 11 residues. Trimming left V 5 bases short and J 3 bases short, with 4 bases between. The CDR3 loop reads CASSLDTEAFF. The CDR3 DNA reads TGTGCCAGCAGTCTGGACACTGAAGCTTTCTTT.

V and J are TRBV18 and TRBJ1-4, with TRBD1 matching 7 bases. V was pared by 4 bases and J by 6 bases, with 8 bases of the junction left unmatched. The germline CDR1 and CDR2 sequences are KGHSH and LQKENI. The CDR3 is 15 amino acids. CDR3 DNA: TGTGCCAGCTCACTCGACAGGGTGGACGATGAAAAACTGTTTTTT. Amino acids: CASSLDRVDDEKLFF.

The chain links TRBV5-1 to TRBJ1-2, with a tentative D call TRBD1 (6 bases). CDR3 length equals 15 residues. Trimming took off 0 bases at V and 2 bases at J, with 11 bases between the two ends. Germline assignment: CDR1 SGHRS and CDR2 YFSETQ. The CDR3 sequence: CASSLATGLNYGYTF. CDR3 DNA: TGCGCCAGCAGCTTGGCCACAGGGCTGAACTATGGCTACACCTTC. The full variable domain, its missing parts supplied by reference TRBV5-1 and TRBJ1-2, is KAGVTQTPRYLIKTRGQQVTLSCSPISGHRSVSWYQQTPGQGLQFLFEYFSETQRNKGNFPGRFSGRQFSNSRSEMNVSTLELGDSALYLCASSLATGLNYGYTFGSGTRLTVV.

This chain joins TRBV2 and TRBJ2-7, with no clear D. Trimming removed 5 bases at V and 3 bases at J, with 5 bases between. Germline loops: CDR1 SNHLY, CDR2 FYNNEI. This CDR3 region has 11 residues. The CDR3 nucleotides read TGTGCCAGCAGTCCAGTCTACGAGCAGTACTTC. Translation: CASSPVYEQYF.